Shown below are 19 T cell receptor beta chains from a single sample sequenced in a study of CD8+ T cells in alopecia areata. The sequencing template was cDNA reverse transcribed from extracted RNA. Libraries were prepared by immunoSEQ multiplex PCR; TCRdb keeps only in-frame clonotypes and omits some of them. The table lists roughly 60,000 clones, around 47% of them singletons. Sequenced material: NKG2D-low CD8+ T cells sorted from blood. The source is a human donor with alopecia areata.

The CDR3 spells CASSPPAGHEQYF. The CDR3 nucleotides are TGTGCCAGCAGCCCCCCAGCCGGTCACGAGCAGTACTTC. The gene calls are TRBV7-9 and TRBJ2-7; D is undetermined. V lost 5 bases and J lost 5, with 13 bases in between. Looked up from germline, CDR1 is SEHNR and CDR2 is FQNEAQ (reference sequence). The CDR3 runs to 13 residues. Full variable domain (rest looked up from reference TRBV7-9 and TRBJ2-7): DTGVSQNPRHKITKRGQNVTFRCDPISEHNRLYWYRQTLGQGPEFLTYFQNEAQLEKSRLLSDRFSAERPKGSFSTLEIQRTEQGDSAMYLCASSPPAGHEQYFGPGTRLTVT.

This clone came up a few times. The V gene is TRBV28, the J gene TRBJ2-2; D uncertain. Trimming pared 3 bases from V and 8 bases from J, leaving 7 bases between. This CDR3 contains 12 residues. Looked up from germline, CDR1 is MDHEN and CDR2 is SYDVKM. CDR3 coding DNA: TGTGCCAGCAGTTTCATGGCTGGGGAGCTGTTTTTT. Encoded protein: CASSFMAGELFF.

The J gene is TRBJ2-7, the V gene TRBV5-1; a weak D match, TRBD1 (5 bases). CDR1 and CDR2 from the germline V gene are SGHRS and YFSETQ. This CDR3 is built from 16 residues. Between the trimmed V and J ends, which lost 1 base and 4 bases, there was a span of 18 bases. This CDR3 is CASSLRGGQSTYEQYF. The DNA for the CDR3 is TGCGCCAGCAGCTTGAGGGGTGGCCAGTCTACTTACGAGCAGTACTTC.

This chain links TRBV27 with TRBJ2-5; D is uncertain. The CDR3 is 11 amino acids. Looked up from germline, CDR1 is MNHEY and CDR2 is SMNVEV (reference sequence). V gave up 4 bases and J gave up 5 bases, with 5 bases separating them. This chain's CDR3 is CASSSGETQYF. Written as DNA, the CDR3 is TGTGCCAGCAGTTCCGGCGAGACCCAGTACTTC.

This clone appeared once. This likely comes from a read error, as the CDR3 has no conserved phenylalanine or tryptophan at its end. V and J are TRBV29-1 and TRBJ2-3, with unresolved D. V lost 0 bases, J lost 6 bases, and 13 bases lay in between. This CDR3 is 14 amino acids long. The germline V gene has CDR1 SQVTM and CDR2 ANQGSEA. CDR3 amino acids: CSVEDSYYGDTQYL. The CDR3 nucleotides read TGCAGCGTTGAAGACTCCTATTACGGGGATACGCAGTATCTT.

V is TRBV6-5 and J is TRBJ2-2, with a tentative D call TRBD2 (5 bases). CDR3 length: 12 residues. Deletions cut 6 bases from V and 3 bases from J, with 5 bases between. The V gene's germline CDR1 is MNHEY and CDR2 SVGAGI. The CDR3 nucleotides are TGTGCCAGCAGGGGAGACACCGGGGAGCTGTTTTTT. Translation: CASRGDTGELFF.

This chain uses TRBV11-2 with TRBJ2-3; 7 positions match TRBD1. This CDR3 is 14 amino acids long. The germline gives CDR1 SGHAT, CDR2 FQNNGV. V was pared by 3 bases and J by 1 base, with 1 base of the junction left unmatched. The CDR3 loop reads CASSFGTGTDTQYF. DNA of the CDR3: TGTGCCAGCAGCTTTGGGACAGGCACAGATACGCAGTATTTT.

This chain joins TRBV27 and TRBJ2-2, with unresolved D. The CDR3 loop spans 12 amino acids. Trimming removed 6 bases from V and 2 bases from J, with 4 bases in between. The V gene's germline CDR1 is MNHEY and CDR2 SMNVEV (reference sequence). CDR3 nucleotides: TGTGCCAGCAGCCAAAACACCGGGGAGCTGTTTTTT. The encoded protein is CASSQNTGELFF.

This chain links TRBV29-1 with TRBJ2-1; D is unclear. Germline V lookup: CDR1 SQVTM, CDR2 ANQGSEA. Trimming left V 5 bases short and J 7 bases short, with 15 bases between. The CDR3 length is 13 residues. CDR3 protein: CSVPKTGPNEQFF. CDR3 nucleotides: TGCAGCGTTCCTAAGACTGGACCGAATGAGCAGTTCTTC.

The table lists this clone with a few counts. The rearrangement uses TRBV5-1 and TRBJ2-7; 12 bases map to TRBD1. CDR1 and CDR2 (germline): SGHRS, YFSETQ. V lost 4 bases and J lost 5; bases outside the gene matches: 7. The CDR3 is 15 residues long. CDR3: CASSLGQGASNEQYF. Here the CDR3 DNA reads TGCGCCAGCAGCCTGGGACAGGGGGCCAGCAACGAGCAGTACTTC.

The rearrangement uses TRBV5-6 and TRBJ2-7; D is unresolved. V gave up 4 bases and J gave up 2 bases, with 13 bases separating them. This CDR3 comprises 14 residues. CDR1 SGHDT and CDR2 YYEEEE come from the germline V gene. Written as DNA, the CDR3 is TGTGCCAGCAGCGGGCTGGAAGCAACCTACGAGCAGTACTTC. It yields the protein CASSGLEATYEQYF. Together with reference TRBV5-6 and TRBJ2-7, the CDR3 gives the full variable domain: DAGVTQSPTHLIKTRGQQVTLRCSPKSGHDTVSWYQQALGQGPQFIFQYYEEEERQRGNFPDRFSGHQFPNYSSELNVNALLLGDSALYLCASSGLEATYEQYFGPGTRLTVT.

V and J are TRBV29-1 and TRBJ2-5, with 8 bases aligning to TRBD1. The CDR3 extends over 17 amino acids. V dropped 0 bases and J dropped 6; count of bases not matched to a gene: 15. The germline V gene encodes CDR1 SQVTM and CDR2 ANQGSEA. The CDR3 sequence is CSVEDPTVSDREKTQYF. For the CDR3, the DNA is TGCAGCGTTGAAGACCCGACTGTTTCGGACAGGGAGAAGACCCAGTACTTC. Full variable domain (outside the CDR3, taken from reference TRBV29-1 and TRBJ2-5): SAVISQKPSRDICQRGTSLTIQCQVDSQVTMMFWYRQQPGQSLTLIATANQGSEATYESGFVIDKFPISRPNLTFSTLTVSNMSPEDSSIYLCSVEDPTVSDREKTQYFGPGTRLLVL.

The gene calls are TRBV29-1 and TRBJ2-7; 7 bases are shared with TRBD1. In germline, CDR1 is SQVTM, CDR2 ANQGSEA. The CDR3 covers 11 residues. V lost 5 bases to trimming and J lost 3 bases; unmatched junction nucleotides: 1. The CDR3 sequence is CSVHRGYEQYF. Here the CDR3 DNA reads TGCAGCGTTCACAGGGGCTACGAGCAGTACTTC.

The V gene is TRBV29-1, the J gene TRBJ2-5; 9 bases are a match to TRBD1. The CDR3 length is 14 residues. V lost 6 bases to trimming and J lost 4 bases; unmatched junction nucleotides: 9. CDR1 and CDR2 (germline): SQVTM, ANQGSEA. DNA of the CDR3: TGCAGCGTCCCGGGACAGGGAATAGGAGAGACCCAGTACTTC. Residues: CSVPGQGIGETQYF.

This clone appeared a few times. V usage is TRBV6-5 and J usage is TRBJ2-7; the D call may be TRBD1 or TRBD2 (5 bases each). Trimming took off 5 bases at V and 4 bases at J, with 15 bases between the two ends. The CDR3 extends over 14 amino acids. Germline CDR1 MNHEY, CDR2 SVGAGI. The CDR3 reads CASSLPGPQYEQYF. CDR3 nucleotides: TGTGCCAGCAGTCTCCCGGGACCTCAATACGAGCAGTACTTC.

The chain carries TRBV27 and TRBJ1-2; D gene unclear. The germline gives CDR1 MNHEY, CDR2 SMNVEV (reference sequence). Trimming left V 2 bases short and J 1 base short, with 11 bases between. The CDR3 totals 15 residues. In DNA, the CDR3 is TGTGCCAGCAGTTTACACCCTTACAGTAACTATGGCTACACCTTC. Translating gives CASSLHPYSNYGYTF.

V and J are TRBV6-5 and TRBJ2-7; 9 bases are shared with TRBD1. There are 15 residues in the CDR3. In germline, CDR1 is MNHEY, CDR2 SVGAGI. V lost 6 bases to trimming and J lost 3 bases; unmatched junction nucleotides: 9. The CDR3 sequence: CASSPGQGTLYEQYF. As DNA, the CDR3 is TGTGCCAGCAGCCCGGGACAGGGTACCCTCTACGAGCAGTACTTC.

This clone was counted between two and nine times. The chain joins TRBV19 to TRBJ2-4; D possibly corresponds to TRBD2 (6 bases). The CDR3 extends over 15 amino acids. Trimming took off 8 bases at V and 8 bases at J, with 22 bases between the two ends. Germline CDR1 and CDR2: LNHDA and SQIVND (reference sequence). The CDR3 coding sequence is TGTGCCAGTTCCTCCCCCGACGAGGGCGGGGACATTCAGTACTTC. It translates to CASSSPDEGGDIQYF.

This clone has only one observation. This chain joins TRBV6-6 and TRBJ1-1; maybe TRBD1 (5 bases). Germline V CDR1 and CDR2: MNHNY, SVGAGI (reference sequence). The CDR3 runs 16 residues. Trimming left V 4 bases short and J 0 bases short, with 15 bases between. CDR3 in DNA: TGTGCCAGCAGTTGGGGGATAGGGGCCCTGAACACTGAAGCTTTCTTT. This codes for CASSWGIGALNTEAFF.